This T cell receptor (beta chain) was found in a study of yellow fever vaccine responses in identical twins. Study observations and caveats: Reportedly, the T cell response mounted by twins to vaccine seemed partly convergent, partly personalized.

On this clonotype itself: Its matching antigen is unknown.

The length of the CDR3 is 11 residues. Germline-derived CDR1 and CDR2 are SNHLY and FYNNEI. Trimming shortened V by 10 bases and J by 4 bases, and 10 bases separated the two germline ends. From the RT-PCR reads, TCRdb called clonotypes with MiXCR, one entry per CDR3 protein. The sample yields 4,000 to 6,000 distinct CDR3 sequences, approximately 89% seen once. The clonotype was recovered from a woman aged 18 to 35 who received the yellow fever vaccine. The sample consisted of T cells from blood (PBMCs), unsorted or a sorted subset (not recorded which), taken before or after yellow fever vaccination (not recorded which). The chain uses TRBV2 and TRBJ1-2; D gene uncertain. Here the CDR3 DNA reads TGTGCCATCATTCGGACCTATGGCTACACCTTC. It encodes CAIIRTYGYTF.